This record covers a single T cell receptor (beta chain). The sample is drawn from a study of shared clonotypes between healthy human individuals. Generated by immunoSEQ multiplex PCR, the TCRdb table keeps only in-frame clones and is missing some. The table includes 530,000 or so clones, roughly 79% detected once. Trimming took off 0 bases at V and 8 bases at J, with 14 bases between the two ends. The CDR3 contains 15 residues. CDR1 is SGHAT, CDR2 FQNNGV, per germline. The sequence was obtained from a woman in her thirties or forties in good health. Some clones in this sample may be carry-over from other donors' samples. Specimen: PBMCs. This chain uses TRBV11-2 with TRBJ2-1; D is perhaps TRBD1 or TRBD2 (5 bases each). In nucleotides, the CDR3 is TGTGCCAGCAGCTTAGAGGGACGGGAAGTCGATGAGCAGTTCTTC. Translation gives CASSLEGREVDEQFF. The whole variable domain, filled in from reference TRBV11-2 and TRBJ2-1, reads EAGVAQSPRYKIIEKRQSVAFWCNPISGHATLYWYQQILGQGPKLLIQFQNNGVVDDSQLPKDRFSAERLKGVDSTLKIQPAKLEDSAVYLCASSLEGREVDEQFFGPGTRLTVL.